This T cell receptor (beta chain) was sequenced during a study of beta chain features in type 1 diabetes. Regarding the study as a whole: Cells carrying high TCR expression could end up over-represented when cDNA is sequenced. Possible PCR preference for shorter templates applied equally to patients and controls. Shorter TCRB CDR3s, moderately but significantly so, marked every one of the four CD4+ subsets in Type 1 diabetes patients. When VDJ junctions were examined, type 1 diabetes patients showed fewer insertions and more deletions.

What was sequenced were expressed TCRB transcripts, since all of the isolated RNA had been reverse transcribed. Using immunoSEQ multiplex PCR, the repertoire was profiled, and TCRdb retains in-frame clones only, with some absent. Of 600,000 to 700,000 clones listed, around an eighth are singletons. A remark on this clone: Antigen: not known.

This sequence originates from a man between 18 and 35 years old with type 1 diabetes. The sequencing sample was made of naive CD4+ T cells from blood.

The CDR3 DNA is TGTGCCAGCAGCCTGTCGGGGACAGGGCCCAACTATGGCTACACCTTC. Its translation is CASSLSGTGPNYGYTF. This chain uses TRBV5-6 with TRBJ1-2; 9 bases align to TRBD1. The CDR3 is made up of 16 amino acids. Germline V gives CDR1 SGHDT, CDR2 YYEEEE. V was pared by 4 bases and J by 2 bases, with 9 bases of the junction left unmatched. Combining the CDR3 with reference TRBV5-6 and TRBJ1-2 gives the whole variable domain DAGVTQSPTHLIKTRGQQVTLRCSPKSGHDTVSWYQQALGQGPQFIFQYYEEEERQRGNFPDRFSGHQFPNYSSELNVNALLLGDSALYLCASSLSGTGPNYGYTFGSGTRLTVV.